One sample yielded the 17 T cell receptor beta chains listed below, sequenced in a study of Graves' ophthalmopathy and Graves' hyperthyroidism. RNA transcripts were the template, and TCR beta CDR3 regions were amplified from them. RT-PCR with HTBI primers came first, then second-round multiplex PCR. MiXCR, applied by TCRdb to the multiplex PCR reads, yields one record per CDR3 protein. The table has 200,000 to 250,000 distinct CDR3 sequences, 20% to 25% seen once. Input material: peripheral blood. The source of these receptors is a woman aged 50 to 60 with Graves' ophthalmopathy.

This clonotype appeared many times. The chain links TRBV19 to TRBJ1-2; 10 nucleotides agree with TRBD1. CDR1 is LNHDA and CDR2 is SQIVND in the germline V gene (reference sequence). The CDR3 is 14 amino acids. V shed 7 bases, J shed 6 bases, and the junction held 8 bases outside the gene matches. The CDR3 coding sequence is TGTGCCAGTAATCCGACAGGGGGCGTTAATGGCTACACCTTC. This codes for CASNPTGGVNGYTF.

The table lists this clonotype with many counts. The genes are TRBV28 and TRBJ1-2; D is undetermined. V was pared by 6 bases and J by 8 bases, with 19 bases between. Germline V gives CDR1 MDHEN, CDR2 SYDVKM. The CDR3 extends over 14 amino acids. Written as DNA, the CDR3 is TGTGCCAGCAGGAGGATCCGCCTTAATTTAGGCTACACCTTC. Translating it yields CASRRIRLNLGYTF.

This clonotype appeared a single time. The chain is built from TRBV12-3 or TRBV12-4 and TRBJ1-3; D is uncertain. V dropped 5 bases and J dropped 0 bases, with 11 bases sitting between them. This CDR3 has 15 residues. CDR3 sequence reads: CASSPIPSSGNTIYF. The DNA for the CDR3 is TGTGCCAGCAGTCCAATTCCTAGCTCTGGAAACACCATATATTTT.

This clonotype has a handful of counts. V is TRBV6-1 and J is TRBJ1-6; D remains ambiguous. Germline V lookup: CDR1 MNHNS, CDR2 SASEGT. The CDR3 has 16 amino acids. The germline V and J ends were trimmed by 6 bases and 7 bases, with 19 bases remaining between them. The CDR3 nucleotides read TGTGCCAGCAGGAGACAACGAGCTTACCCAAATTCACCCCTCCACTTT. As protein: CASRRQRAYPNSPLHF.

This clonotype was seen at least ten times. Given a much more abundant clone one base away, this may be a read error. The chain recombines TRBV24-1 with TRBJ2-7, with TRBD1 matching 7 bases. The CDR3 spans 14 residues. CDR1 KGHDR and CDR2 SFDVKD come from the germline V gene. The CDR3 loop reads CATSDSGQAYERYF. The CDR3 DNA is TGTGCCACCAGTGACTCCGGACAGGCCTACGAGCGGTACTTC.

This clonotype was seen many times. The chain combines TRBV11-2 with TRBJ2-7; D may correspond to TRBD1 or TRBD2 (5 bases each). V dropped 5 bases and J dropped 0 bases, with 14 bases sitting between them. Germline loops: CDR1 SGHAT, CDR2 FQNNGV. This CDR3 is 15 amino acids long. The CDR3 protein is CASSPGRLSSYEQYF. In DNA, the CDR3 is TGTGCCAGCAGCCCGGGACGGCTTAGCTCCTACGAGCAGTACTTC. The whole variable domain, filled in from reference TRBV11-2 and TRBJ2-7, reads EAGVAQSPRYKIIEKRQSVAFWCNPISGHATLYWYQQILGQGPKLLIQFQNNGVVDDSQLPKDRFSAERLKGVDSTLKIQPAKLEDSAVYLCASSPGRLSSYEQYFGPGTRLTVT.

This clonotype was seen many times. A clone one base away is much larger, so this may be a read error. The chain employs TRBV3-1 and TRBJ2-7; 8 bases are a match to TRBD1. This CDR3 contains 14 residues. In germline, CDR1 is LGHDT, CDR2 YNNKEL (reference sequence). V was pared by 6 bases and J by 3 bases, with 7 bases of the junction left unmatched. CDR3 sequence: CASSPGQVIYEQYF. CDR3 coding DNA: TGTGCCAGCAGTCCGGGACAGGTGATCTACGAGCAGTACTTC.

This clonotype was observed at least ten times. J is TRBJ1-6 and V is TRBV2; 9 nucleotides match TRBD1. Looked up from germline, CDR1 is SNHLY and CDR2 is FYNNEI. V shed 6 bases, J shed 12 bases, and the junction held 9 bases outside the gene matches. This CDR3 comprises 14 residues. DNA for the CDR3: TGTGCCAGCAGCGCGGGACAGGGCGGACGACCCCTCCACTTT. Translated: CASSAGQGGRPLHF.

This clonotype was observed many times. The junction departs from the called germline gene at one end, perhaps through a read error. The J gene is TRBJ1-3, the V gene TRBV2, with D perhaps TRBD1 (5 bases). The CDR3 contains 15 residues. Looked up from germline, CDR1 is SNHLY and CDR2 is FYNNEI. The CDR3 bases are TGTGCCAGTACTTTTGACAGTCGCTCTGGAAGCACCATATATTTT. Its protein is CASTFDSRSGSTIYF.

This clonotype was counted ten times or more. The chain has TRBV27 and TRBJ2-5; 8 bases fit TRBD1. The CDR3 has 14 amino acids. V lost 4 bases, J lost 8 bases, and 9 bases stayed unmatched. Germline-derived CDR1 and CDR2 are MNHEY and SMNVEV (reference sequence). Here the CDR3 reads CASSSWTGNPTQYF. As DNA, the CDR3 is TGTGCCAGCAGTTCCTGGACAGGGAATCCAACCCAGTACTTC.

In this sample, this clonotype turned up many times. The chain links TRBV6-1 to TRBJ2-7, with TRBD2 matching 10 bases. The CDR3 has 14 residues. Germline V gene lookup returns CDR1 MNHNS and CDR2 SASEGT. The ends lost 6 bases at V and 3 bases at J; junction bases unmatched: 5. The CDR3 DNA is TGTGCCAGCAGGCCTAGCGGGAGAAACTACGAGCAGTACTTC. Its translation: CASRPSGRNYEQYF.

This clonotype was seen repeatedly, ten times or more. V usage is TRBV7-2 and J usage is TRBJ2-5; D unclear. The CDR3 has 15 amino acids. The germline V gene has CDR1 SGHTA and CDR2 FQGNSA. V was pared by 1 base and J by 4 bases, with 13 bases between. CDR3 in amino acids: CASSLEVVDRETQYF. The DNA for the CDR3 is TGTGCCAGCAGCTTAGAAGTTGTCGACCGAGAGACCCAGTACTTC.

There are many counts of this clonotype. This chain joins TRBV7-6 and TRBJ1-5; D ambiguous. V shed 2 bases and J shed 5 bases, with 7 bases lying between them. This CDR3 is built from 13 residues. From germline, CDR1 is SGHVS and CDR2 FNYEAQ. The CDR3 sequence: CASSLTKDQPQHF. Written as DNA, the CDR3 is TGTGCCAGCAGCTTAACGAAAGATCAGCCCCAGCATTTT.

The J gene is TRBJ2-7, the V gene TRBV11-2, with 7 bases that match TRBD1. This CDR3 region has 17 residues. CDR1 and CDR2 (germline): SGHAT, FQNNGV. Trimming removed 2 bases from V and 7 bases from J; junction bases left unmatched: 17. CDR3 coding DNA: TGTGCCAGCAGCTTAATCACCGGGACAGCCCAAAGCAGGGAGCAGTACTTC. Translation: CASSLITGTAQSREQYF.

This clonotype came up many times. V is TRBV19 and J is TRBJ2-7; 8 bases are shared with TRBD2. Germline assignment: CDR1 LNHDA and CDR2 SQIVND (reference sequence). CDR3 size: 14 residues. After removal of 4 bases from V and 6 bases from J, the junction contained 8 bases not matched to a gene. CDR3 in amino acids: CASSTTSAPLEQYF. The CDR3 DNA follows: TGTGCCAGTAGTACGACTAGCGCGCCGCTCGAGCAGTACTTC.

CDR3 amino acids: CASSFGHSGANVLTF. The CDR3 DNA follows: TGTGCCAGCAGCTTTGGCCACTCTGGGGCCAACGTCCTGACTTTC. The chain has TRBV7-9 and TRBJ2-6; D not certain. The CDR3 extends over 15 amino acids. From germline, CDR1 is SEHNR and CDR2 FQNEAQ (reference sequence). The V and J ends lost 3 bases and 0 bases respectively, with 6 bases between them.

This clonotype was seen at least ten times. The chain employs TRBV12-5 and TRBJ1-3; a possible D gene is TRBD1 (5 bases). The CDR3 is made up of 14 amino acids. Trimming pared 4 bases from V and 1 base from J, leaving 8 bases between. Germline-derived CDR1 and CDR2 are LGHNT and FRNRAP. The CDR3 protein is CASGSGTSGNTIYF. The DNA for the CDR3 is TGTGCTAGTGGTTCGGGGACGTCTGGAAACACCATATATTTT.